The clone carrying this T cell receptor (delta chain) was observed a few times. The TCRdb protein, from a much larger clone, departs from this DNA's translation at residue 8, likely by read error; the protein shown derives from the DNA. The data belong to a study of gamma-delta T cells after stem cell transplantation. The CDR3 is made up of 20 amino acids. Losses at the gene ends were 1 base for V and 1 base for J; bases not matched to a gene: 17. Germline-derived CDR1 and CDR2 are GEAIGNYY and EKD. TCRdb re-called the RT-PCR reads through CATT. This table holds a few thousand delta-chain clones, 1.5% to 2% found once.

The source is a human donor. It is not recorded whose cells these are; they may come from a transplant donor. The chain employs TRDV2 and TRDJ1, with 10 bases fitting TRDD3. The sequenced sample consisted of gamma-delta T cells. The CDR3 region is CACDTVYEGDTRGATDKLIF. CDR3 nucleotide sequence: TGTGCCTGTGACACGGTCTATGAGGGGGATACGCGGGGGGCCACCGATAAACTCATCTTT.